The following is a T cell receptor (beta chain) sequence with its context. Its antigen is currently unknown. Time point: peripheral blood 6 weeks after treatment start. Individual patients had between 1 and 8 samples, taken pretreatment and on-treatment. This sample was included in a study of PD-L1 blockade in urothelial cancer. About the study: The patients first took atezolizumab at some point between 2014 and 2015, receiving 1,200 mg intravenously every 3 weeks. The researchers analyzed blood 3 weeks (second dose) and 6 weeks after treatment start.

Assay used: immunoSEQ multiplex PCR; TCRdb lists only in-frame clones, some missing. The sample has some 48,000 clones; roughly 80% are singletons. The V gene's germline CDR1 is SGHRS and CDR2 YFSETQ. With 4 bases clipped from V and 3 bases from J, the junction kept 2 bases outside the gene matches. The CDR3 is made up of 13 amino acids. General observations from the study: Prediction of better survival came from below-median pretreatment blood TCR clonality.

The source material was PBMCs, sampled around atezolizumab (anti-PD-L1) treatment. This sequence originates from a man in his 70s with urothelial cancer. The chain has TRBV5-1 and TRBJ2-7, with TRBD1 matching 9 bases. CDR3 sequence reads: CASSRQGGYEQYF. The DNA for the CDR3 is TGCGCCAGCAGCCGACAGGGGGGCTACGAGCAGTACTTC.